A single sample is the source of the 32 T cell receptor beta chains below, sequenced in a study of esophageal squamous cell carcinoma under preoperative chemotherapy. Time point noted: after preoperative PTX-NDP chemotherapy. TCRdb fed the PCR reads into MiXCR, producing one record per CDR3 protein. The profile shows around 34,000 distinct CDR3 sequences, 40% to 60% of them singletons. This sample was gathered from a patient given preoperative chemotherapy. These receptors were taken from a human donor with esophageal squamous cell carcinoma. The donor label of this sample is uncertain.

Turning to this clonotype: One end of the junction fails to match germline, which may point to a read error. The chain uses TRBV6-1 and TRBJ2-4, with 10 bases lining up with TRBD2. Per the germline V gene, CDR1 is MNHNS and CDR2 is SASEGT. The CDR3 is 15 amino acids. CDR3 protein: CASSELAGGQDTQYF. The CDR3 bases are TGTGCCAGCAGTGAATTAGCGGGAGGCCAAGATACGCAGTACTTT.

Remarks on this clonotype: One end of the junction fails to match germline, which may point to a read error. The V call is TRBV12-3 or TRBV12-4, the J call TRBJ2-3; D is perhaps TRBD1 or TRBD2 (5 bases each). This CDR3 contains 16 residues. The CDR3 is CASSATGLWATDTQYF. The CDR3 DNA sequence: TGTGCCAGCAGTGCCACGGGGCTGTGGGCCACAGATACTCAGTATTTC.

The chain joins TRBV6-1 to TRBJ2-3, with D perhaps TRBD1 or TRBD2 (6 bases each). CDR3 size: 15 residues. The germline V and J ends were trimmed by 9 bases and 6 bases, with 22 bases remaining between them. The germline gives CDR1 MNHNS, CDR2 SASEGT. In DNA form, the CDR3 reads TGTGCCAGTCAAACGGGGGTGGGGGCCCCCGATACGCAGTATTTT. It is translated as CASQTGVGAPDTQYF.

The V gene is TRBV12-3 or TRBV12-4, the J gene TRBJ2-1; the match to TRBD1 covers 7 bases. The end of the DNA aligns better with TRBJ2-7, so the J call may be wrong. The CDR3 spans 14 residues. The CDR3 DNA is TGTGCCAGCAGGAAGACAGGGAGTTCCTACGAGCAGTACTTC. Its protein product is CASRKTGSSYEQYF.

This clonotype has a count of ten or more. The V call is TRBV27, the J call TRBJ2-2; D is ambiguous. With 2 bases removed from V and 2 bases from J, the gap between germline ends came to 3 bases. Looked up from germline, CDR1 is MNHEY and CDR2 is SMNVEV (reference sequence). This CDR3 has 13 residues. CDR3 bases: TGTGCCAGCAGTTTAGTAAACACCGGGGAGCTGTTTTTT. Amino acids: CASSLVNTGELFF.

With regard to this clonotype: Germline is not matched at one junction end, which may reflect a read error. The chain joins TRBV7-9 to TRBJ2-5, with D perhaps given as TRBD1 or TRBD2 (6 bases each). CDR1 and CDR2 from the germline V gene are SEHNR and FQNEAQ (reference sequence). This CDR3 spans 15 amino acids. This chain's CDR3 is CARGDGGGDTETQYF. CDR3 nucleotide sequence: TGTGCCAGGGGGGACGGGGGCGGAGACACAGAGACGCAGTACTTC.

Concerning this clonotype itself: A read error may account for a junction end that differs from germline. This chain uses TRBV7-2 with TRBJ2-5; 15 positions agree with TRBD2. Germline assignment: CDR1 SGHTA and CDR2 FQGNSA. This CDR3 has 17 residues. The CDR3 DNA follows: TGTGCCAGCAGCTACCGGACTAGCGGGGGGGGCGCAGAGACCCAGTATTTC. Amino acid sequence: CASSYRTSGGGAETQYF.

This clonotype was detected many times. V is TRBV5-8 and J is TRBJ2-1; 7 bases map to TRBD1. CDR1 is SGHTS, CDR2 YDEGEE, per germline. With 3 bases clipped from V and 9 bases from J, the junction kept 6 bases outside the gene matches. This CDR3 comprises 13 residues. CDR3 sequence: CASSSRGTAEQFF. DNA for the CDR3: TGTGCCAGCAGCTCTAGGGGGACAGCTGAGCAGTTCTTC.

About this clonotype: Since no conserved phenylalanine or tryptophan closes the CDR3, a read error is the likely cause. Because the CDR3's place on the DNA is in doubt, the DNA is left out and the CDR3 is given as listed by TCRdb. CDR3: CASSRQLGQETQLL. The genes are TRBV7-8 and TRBJ2-5; TRBD1, the table's D call, was not compared with the DNA. Germline CDR1 reads SGHVS; CDR2 reads FQNEAQ. The CDR3 is made up of 14 amino acids, end residues included.

The rearrangement joins TRBV7-2 to TRBJ2-2, with D maybe TRBD2 (6 bases). Trimming removed 5 bases at V and 13 bases at J, with 26 bases between. Germline assignment: CDR1 SGHTA and CDR2 FQGNSA. The CDR3 runs to 16 residues. The CDR3 sequence: CASSHATGVSTGALFF. Here the CDR3 DNA reads TGTGCCAGCAGCCACGCTACGGGGGTGAGCACCGGTGCGCTGTTTTTT. Full variable domain (rest looked up from reference TRBV7-2 and TRBJ2-2): GAGVSQSPSNKVTEKGKDVELRCDPISGHTALYWYRQSLGQGLEFLIYFQGNSAPDKSGLPSDRFSAERTGGSVSTLTIQRTQQEDSAVYLCASSHATGVSTGALFFGEGSRLTVL.

CDR3 bases: TGTGCCAGCAGCTTAGAGCGGACTACATCCTACGAGCAGTACTTC. Translated: CASSLERTTSYEQYF. The rearrangement joins TRBV7-9 to TRBJ2-7, with D possibly being TRBD2 (6 bases). There are 15 residues in the CDR3. Germline lookup yields CDR1 SEHNR and CDR2 FQNEAQ (reference sequence). The V end was cut by 1 base, the J end by 1 base, with 11 bases between.

This clonotype was detected only once. The rearrangement links TRBV5-6 to TRBJ2-1; TRBD1 aligns across 10 bases. The DNA end is more similar to TRBJ2-3, so the J call may be wrong. Germline CDR1 is SGHDT and CDR2 is YYEEEE. This CDR3 is built from 17 residues. The CDR3 coding sequence is TGTGCCAGCAGCTTGGGGACAGGGGGGATTACCCAAGAGACGCAGTATTTT. Protein: CASSLGTGGITQETQYF.

The chain carries TRBV7-2 and TRBJ2-1, with 10 bases matching TRBD2. With 5 bases clipped from V and 8 bases from J, the junction kept 9 bases outside the gene matches. The germline V gene encodes CDR1 SGHTA and CDR2 FQGNSA. This CDR3 spans 15 amino acids. The CDR3 DNA reads as TGTGCCAGCAGCACGCTAGCGGGAGTTGATCATGAGCAGTTCTTC. Protein sequence: CASSTLAGVDHEQFF.

This clonotype occurred a few times. The chain employs TRBV6-1 and TRBJ2-1, with D uncertain. CDR1 is MNHNS, CDR2 SASEGT, per germline. The ends were cut back, 6 bases at V and 0 bases at J, with 9 bases in the middle. The CDR3 covers 14 residues. CDR3 sequence (DNA): TGTGCCAGCAGCCTCTTGAGCTCCTACAATGAGCAGTTCTTC. Residues: CASSLLSSYNEQFF.

A few counts support this clonotype. The chain uses TRBV9 and TRBJ2-3; D remains ambiguous. CDR1 SGDLS and CDR2 YYNGEE come from the germline V gene. The CDR3 length is 13 residues. V dropped 3 bases and J dropped 2 bases, with 7 bases sitting between them. In DNA, the CDR3 is TGTGCCAGCAGCGCTTCCCTCACAGATACGCAGTATTTT. Translating it yields CASSASLTDTQYF.

This clonotype was counted many times. The rearrangement joins TRBV7-9 to TRBJ2-3, with a weak D call TRBD2 (5 bases). CDR1 is SEHNR, CDR2 FQNEAQ, per germline (reference sequence). The V end lost 5 bases, the J end lost 5 bases, and 14 bases lay between the germline ends. The CDR3 totals 14 residues. CDR3 in amino acids: CASSNPTGGDTQYF. In DNA, the CDR3 is TGTGCCAGCAGCAACCCGACCGGAGGAGATACGCAGTATTTT.

As concerns this clonotype: The junction differs from germline at one of its ends, possibly a read error. The chain combines TRBV7-2 with TRBJ2-5; D might be TRBD2 (6 bases). Germline V CDR1 and CDR2: SGHTA, FQGNSA. CDR3 size: 15 residues. CDR3 residues: CAGSLAGRAQDTQYF. The CDR3 DNA reads TGTGCCGGCAGCCTCGCGGGGCGGGCCCAAGATACCCAGTACTTC.

This clonotype was counted a few times. The rearrangement links TRBV24-1 to TRBJ2-1, with a weak D call TRBD2 (7 bases). The J call may be wrong; the DNA end is better matched by TRBJ2-7. This CDR3 comprises 13 residues. CDR1 is KGHDR, CDR2 SFDVKD, per germline. This CDR3 is CATVGEGGNEQYF. The DNA for the CDR3 is TGTGCCACCGTCGGGGAGGGGGGCAATGAGCAGTACTTC.

In regard to this clonotype: The junction departs from germline at one end; a sequencing error may be responsible. This chain connects TRBV12-3 or TRBV12-4 to TRBJ2-4, with D possibly being TRBD1 (6 bases). This CDR3 region has 15 residues. In DNA, the CDR3 is TGTGGCAGCAGTCAGGGGCGGCGAGCCAAAGACACTCAGTACTTC. It specifies CGSSQGRRAKDTQYF.

The gene calls are TRBV6-1 and TRBJ1-6; D not resolved. Between the trimmed V and J ends, which lost 4 bases and 1 base, there was a span of 11 bases. Germline loops: CDR1 MNHNS, CDR2 SASEGT. The CDR3 contains 16 residues. The CDR3 bases are TGTGCCAGCAGTGGACCCGTGAGGTCCTATAATTCACCCCTCCACTTT. Amino acids: CASSGPVRSYNSPLHF.

Comments on this clonotype: Germline is not matched at one junction end, which may reflect a read error. The rearrangement joins TRBV12-3 or TRBV12-4 to TRBJ2-3; no clear D. This CDR3 is 14 amino acids long. The CDR3 DNA reads TGTGCCGGCAGCTTAGGGCGCACCCCAGATACCCAGTACTTT. It translates to CAGSLGRTPDTQYF.

This chain links TRBV6-1 with TRBJ2-1; no clear D. V was cut by 4 bases and J by 0 bases, with 10 bases left in between. Looked up from germline, CDR1 is MNHNS and CDR2 is SASEGT. This CDR3 has 15 amino acids. The CDR3 region has the DNA TGTGCCAGCAGTGTAAACCCAGGCTCCTACAATGAGCAGTTCTTC. Residues: CASSVNPGSYNEQFF.

This chain connects TRBV7-7 to TRBJ2-1; D call uncertain. Germline V CDR1 and CDR2: SSHAT, FNYEAQ (reference sequence). The CDR3 runs to 13 residues. V was pared by 3 bases and J by 8 bases, with 11 bases between. The CDR3, as DNA: TGTGCCAGCAGCTTCCAGGTTCAGGATGAGCAGTTCTTC. Translating gives CASSFQVQDEQFF.

The chain carries TRBV7-6 and TRBJ2-5; tentatively, D is TRBD2 (5 bases). Matching the DNA end better, TRBJ2-7 makes the J call doubtful. The CDR3 length is 13 residues. Germline CDR1 is SGHVS and CDR2 is FNYEAQ. The CDR3, as DNA: TGTGCCAGCAGCTTGGCTAGCAGTTACGAGCAGTACTTC. Translating it yields CASSLASSYEQYF.

As concerns this clonotype: A read error may produce the germline difference seen at one junction end. The V and J genes are TRBV7-9 and TRBJ2-3, with 7 positions matching TRBD2. Germline V gene data show CDR1 as SEHNR and CDR2 as FQNEAQ (reference sequence). The CDR3 runs 15 residues. This chain's CDR3 is CARGSGGGGPETQYF. The CDR3 DNA is TGTGCCAGGGGCTCTGGGGGGGGTGGCCCAGAGACGCAGTACTTT.

J is TRBJ1-1 and V is TRBV5-1; TRBD1 matches 11 bases. Per germline, CDR1 SGHRS and CDR2 YFSETQ. The CDR3 has 14 residues. V shed 3 bases, J shed 3 bases, and the junction held 1 base outside the gene matches. The chain's CDR3 is CASSWTGGDTEAFF. The CDR3 DNA follows: TGCGCCAGCAGCTGGACAGGGGGCGACACTGAAGCTTTCTTT.

A remark on this clonotype: This is likely a read error, given that the CDR3 carries no conserved phenylalanine or tryptophan at its end. The CDR3 DNA sequence: TGTGCCAGGGGCTTTGTGCGGGGGAGGGCGACCCAGTACTTG. This gives the protein CARGFVRGRATQYL. V usage is TRBV7-2 and J usage is TRBJ2-5; 7 nucleotides line up with TRBD2. Germline V lookup: CDR1 SGHTA, CDR2 FQGNSA. Trimming cost V 9 bases and J 7 bases; bases outside gene matches: 14. The CDR3 sequence is 14 residues long.

This clonotype was found many times. The rearrangement uses TRBV11-3 and TRBJ1-1, with 8 bases identical to TRBD1. The CDR3 runs 15 residues. V was pared by 5 bases and J by 3 bases, with 8 bases of the junction left unmatched. CDR1 is SGHNT, CDR2 YENEEA, per germline. CDR3 residues: CASSIRTGLDTEAFF. The CDR3 nucleotides are TGTGCCAGCAGCATACGGACAGGGCTAGACACTGAAGCTTTCTTT.

This clonotype was detected a few times. The V gene is TRBV7-9, the J gene TRBJ1-1, with D possibly being TRBD1 (5 bases). The CDR3 sequence is 15 residues long. With 0 bases removed from V and 3 bases from J, the gap between germline ends came to 11 bases. CDR1 and CDR2 (germline): SEHNR, FQNEAQ (reference sequence). As DNA, the CDR3 is TGTGCCAGCAGCTTAGCAGGGGCTTTAGACACTGAAGCTTTCTTT. It specifies CASSLAGALDTEAFF.

About this clonotype itself: The junction and the germline gene differ at one end; a read error may be behind it. The V gene is TRBV7-2, the J gene TRBJ2-3, with D possibly TRBD2 on 5 matching bases. CDR1 and CDR2 from the germline V gene are SGHTA and FQGNSA. CDR3 size: 16 residues. As DNA, the CDR3 is TGTGCCAGCAGTACAACCGGGATTAGCGCCACAAATACGCAGTATTTT. Residues: CASSTTGISATNTQYF.

The V gene is TRBV6-1, the J gene TRBJ2-6, with D perhaps TRBD2 (5 bases). Between the trimmed V and J ends, which lost 0 bases and 1 base, there was a span of 13 bases. Germline values: CDR1 MNHNS, CDR2 SASEGT. This CDR3 comprises 18 residues. CDR3 nucleotide sequence: TGTGCCAGCAGTGAAGCTCGGCTAGCAAATTCTGGGGCCAACGTCCTGACTTTC. Protein sequence: CASSEARLANSGANVLTF.

This clonotype was counted at least ten times. V usage is TRBV10-2 and J usage is TRBJ2-1, with 10 bases identical to TRBD2. V lost 6 bases, J lost 4 bases, and 15 bases stayed unmatched. The CDR3 is 18 residues long. Germline CDR1 and CDR2: WSHSY and SAAADI. CDR3 in amino acids: CASRKRRASGGAYNEQFF. As DNA, the CDR3 is TGCGCCAGCAGAAAGCGTCGGGCAAGCGGGGGGGCTTACAATGAGCAGTTCTTC.